The following is a T cell receptor beta chain sequence with its context. V lost 4 bases, J lost 1 base, and 14 bases lay in between. The CDR3 spans 15 residues. The germline CDR1 and CDR2 sequences are SGHDT and YYEEEE. This specimen comes from a study of blood T cell repertoires in COVID-19. On the study more broadly: COVID-19 samples, acute and convalescent, were from the United States, Italy and Spain. T cells, B-cell-depleted T cells, or PBMCs provided the cDNA or gDNA that served as material.

In the authors' methods: Researchers report that nucleated cell counts were estimated from reference gene primer amplification. Libraries were prepared by immunoSEQ multiplex PCR; TCRdb keeps only in-frame clonotypes and omits some of them. That table furnishes V, J and clone size, whereas the DNA furnished D and trimming. The data show about 93,000 clones, around four fifths seen once. Sequencing input: peripheral blood. The chain employs TRBV5-6 and TRBJ2-5, with D tentatively TRBD1 (6 bases). This receptor was identified in a human donor in a cohort sampled during active COVID-19. As DNA, the CDR3 is TGTGCCAGCAGCGACGACGACAGGCTCCAAGAGACCCAGTACTTC. This sequence encodes CASSDDDRLQETQYF.